This is a list of T cell receptor beta chains from one sample in a study of PD-1 blockade in classical Hodgkin lymphoma. Assay used: immunoSEQ multiplex PCR; TCRdb lists only in-frame clones, some missing. The sample yields some 4,300 clones, about 70% seen once. The sample consisted of peripheral blood mononuclear cells (PBMCs), taken before the second cycle of nivolumab. These receptors originate from a human donor with classical Hodgkin lymphoma. The CDR3 runs from the conserved cysteine through the conserved F or W. Each record gives: clone size, D gene, V gene, J gene, CDR3 protein, CDR3 DNA. D genes are given only for firm matches. Some rows mark clone size as missing; the rest say once, few, many or name a class of expanded clone.

>.|.|TRBV5-1|TRBJ2-5
CASRAETQYF
TGCGCCAGCAGGGCAGAGACCCAGTACTTC
>.|TRBD1|TRBV27|TRBJ2-1
CASSPRPRDRTFF
TGTGCCAGCAGCCCCCGGCCACGGGACAGAACGTTCTTC
>.|.|TRBV11-2|TRBJ2-4
CASSLVGLGVKNIQYF
TGTGCCAGCAGCTTAGTTGGGCTAGGCGTCAAAAACATTCAGTACTTC
>.|TRBD2|TRBV19|TRBJ2-1
CASSILAGGTVGQFF
TGTGCCAGTAGTATTTTAGCGGGAGGCACGGTAGGGCAGTTCTTC
>few|.|TRBV2|TRBJ2-5
CASSEGTQYF
TGTGCCAGCAGTGAAGGGACCCAGTACTTC
>once|TRBD1|TRBV7-8|TRBJ1-4
CASSLGQGKDEKLFF
TGTGCCAGCAGCTTAGGACAGGGGAAAGATGAAAAACTGTTTTTT
>few|TRBD1|TRBV29-1|TRBJ2-1
CSSRTGWYNEQFF
TGCAGCTCCAGGACAGGGTGGTACAATGAGCAGTTCTTC
>.|.|TRBV7-2|TRBJ2-2
CASRARTGELFF
TGTGCCAGCAGAGCTAGGACCGGGGAGCTGTTTTTT
>.|TRBD1|TRBV19|TRBJ2-3
CASRRTGNTDTQYF
TGTGCCAGTAGAAGGACAGGGAACACAGATACGCAGTATTTT
>.|.|TRBV7-6|TRBJ1-3
CASSSDSRGIGVFSGNTIYF
TGTGCCAGCAGCTCCGACTCTCGGGGAATTGGGGTTTTCTCTGGAAACACCATATATTTT
>.|.|TRBV9|TRBJ1-2
CASSEEAGSYGYTF
TGTGCCAGCAGCGAGGAGGCAGGGAGCTATGGCTACACCTTC
>few|.|TRBV6-5|TRBJ2-7
CATKRQVSYEQYF
TGTGCCACCAAAAGACAGGTTTCTTACGAGCAGTACTTC
>.|TRBD1|TRBV7-8|TRBJ1-4
CASSRGPGNEKLFF
TGTGCCAGCTCCAGGGGGCCCGGTAATGAAAAACTGTTTTTT
>.|TRBD2|TRBV5-1|TRBJ2-5
CAGAREGPHIGYF
TGCGCGGGTGCTCGGGAGGGTCCCCACATAGGGTACTTC
>.|TRBD2|TRBV5-1|TRBJ2-1
CASSLGATSGSYGEQFF
TGCGCCAGCAGCTTAGGGGCGACTAGCGGGAGCTATGGTGAGCAGTTCTTC
>.|.|TRBV7-9|TRBJ1-3
CASSLRGGTSGNTIYF
TGTGCCAGCAGCTTACGGGGCGGGACCTCTGGAAACACCATATATTTT
>few|.|TRBV7-3|TRBJ2-6
CASSLTPRGGRSGANVLTF
TGTGCCAGCAGCTTAACACCCAGGGGGGGAAGATCTGGGGCCAACGTCCTGACTTTC
>.|.|TRBV19|TRBJ1-5
CASSGFGNQPQHF
TGTGCCAGCTCCGGCTTCGGCAATCAGCCCCAGCATTTT
>few|.|TRBV6-6|TRBJ1-1
CASSLVGRITEAFF
TGTGCCAGCAGTTTGGTGGGCCGGATCACTGAAGCTTTCTTT
>.|.|TRBV6-1|TRBJ2-7
CASGISSYEQYF
TGTGCCAGCGGTATTTCATCCTACGAGCAGTACTTC
>.|TRBD1|TRBV7-9|TRBJ2-3
CASSPGTGRTDTQYF
TGTGCCAGCAGTCCCGGGACAGGGCGCACAGATACGCAGTATTTT
>once|.|TRBV6-6|TRBJ1-2
CASHPQRNYGYTF
TGTGCCAGCCATCCTCAAAGGAACTATGGCTACACCTTC
>few|.|TRBV19|TRBJ1-3
CATSGFSGNTIYF
TGTGCCACCTCGGGTTTCTCTGGAAACACCATATATTTT
>few|.|TRBV7-3|TRBJ2-5
CASSPSGTWGETQYF
TGTGCCAGCAGCCCATCCGGGACCTGGGGAGAGACCCAGTACTTC
>.|TRBD1|TRBV18|TRBJ2-4
CASSPSDRGSEYF
TGTGCCAGCTCACCTTCGGACAGGGGGAGTGAGTACTTC
>.|.|TRBV6-5|TRBJ1-6
CASGVPGVGALHF
TGTGCCAGCGGAGTACCAGGGGTGGGCGCCCTCCACTTT
>once|.|TRBV18|TRBJ2-7
CASSPQPGLHYEQYF
TGTGCCAGCTCACCACAACCAGGATTACACTACGAGCAGTACTTC
>.|.|TRBV6-6|TRBJ1-1
CASSYLQGNTEAFF
TGTGCCAGCAGTTACCTACAGGGGAACACTGAAGCTTTCTTT
>.|TRBD2|TRBV7-3|TRBJ2-4
CASRDWGAGVGSGKNIQYF
TGTGCCAGCAGAGACTGGGGAGCGGGAGTGGGGTCCGGCAAAAACATTCAGTACTTC
>.|TRBD2|TRBV7-2|TRBJ2-7
CASSRGLAGGPGEQYF
TGTGCCAGCAGCCGCGGACTAGCGGGAGGGCCCGGGGAGCAGTACTTC
>.|.|TRBV7-4|TRBJ1-2
CASSVARKTYGYTF
TGTGCCAGCAGCGTCGCTCGAAAGACCTATGGCTACACCTTC
>.|TRBD1|TRBV4-1|TRBJ2-1
CASSQEHYRGQGYNEQFF
TGCGCCAGCAGCCAAGAACATTACAGGGGGCAGGGGTACAATGAGCAGTTCTTC
>.|.|TRBV7-2|TRBJ2-5
CASSLGGRKEETQYF
TGTGCCAGCAGCTTAGGAGGTCGAAAGGAGGAGACCCAGTACTTC
>.|.|TRBV5-1|TRBJ1-4
CASSFRDPNEKLFF
TGCGCCAGCAGCTTCCGGGATCCTAATGAAAAACTGTTTTTT
>.|.|TRBV18|TRBJ2-1
CASRQGSGNEQFF
TGTGCCAGCCGTCAGGGGAGTGGCAATGAGCAGTTCTTC
>.|.|TRBV29-1|TRBJ1-1
CSVGQGYNTEAFF
TGCAGCGTTGGGCAGGGGTATAACACTGAAGCTTTCTTT
>.|TRBD2|TRBV19|TRBJ2-1
CASSTPGLAGVNEQFF
TGTGCCAGTAGTACGCCGGGACTAGCGGGAGTAAATGAGCAGTTCTTC
>.|TRBD2|TRBV5-4|TRBJ2-5
CASSRGTSGSRGETQYF
TGTGCCAGCAGCCGGGGGACTAGCGGCTCGAGGGGGGAGACCCAGTACTTC
>.|.|TRBV30|TRBJ2-7
CAWRGFTYEQYF
TGTGCCTGGCGGGGATTCACCTACGAGCAGTACTTC
>few|.|TRBV4-3|TRBJ2-1
CASSQEVPGHESEEQFF
TGCGCCAGCAGCCAAGAGGTTCCGGGACACGAGAGTGAGGAGCAGTTCTTC
>.|.|TRBV6-1|TRBJ1-2
CASSEAAHYGYTF
TGTGCCAGCAGTGAGGCAGCTCACTATGGCTACACCTTC
>.|.|TRBV6-1|TRBJ1-2
CASSEQGSYYGYTF
TGTGCCAGCAGTGAACAGGGTTCCTACTATGGCTACACCTTC
>few|TRBD2|TRBV2|TRBJ2-1
CASSATGLAVLYNEQFF
TGTGCCAGCAGCGCCACGGGACTAGCGGTATTATACAATGAGCAGTTCTTC
>.|.|TRBV7-8|TRBJ2-7
CASSFLGVFYEQYF
TGTGCCAGCAGCTTTTTGGGCGTTTTCTACGAGCAGTACTTC
>.|.|TRBV4-3|TRBJ2-3
CASSLTPGGDPTDTQYF
TGCGCCAGCAGCCTAACACCAGGGGGGGACCCCACAGATACGCAGTATTTT
>.|.|TRBV5-4|TRBJ2-5
CASSSTGTQETQYF
TGTGCCAGCAGCTCCACCGGGACTCAAGAGACCCAGTACTTC
>once|.|TRBV7-6|TRBJ2-1
CASSQTYEQFF
TGTGCCAGCAGCCAGACGTATGAGCAGTTCTTC
>.|TRBD1|TRBV25-1|TRBJ2-7
CASSHRGQLIYEQYF
TGTGCCAGCTCGCACCGGGGACAGTTGATCTACGAGCAGTACTTC
>.|TRBD1|TRBV11-1|TRBJ2-7
CASSFLAGGKNEQYF
TGTGCCAGCAGCTTTTTGGCAGGGGGCAAAAACGAGCAGTACTTC
>.|.|TRBV29-1|TRBJ1-2
CSVDKVLGGHTF
TGCAGCGTTGATAAGGTTCTTGGTGGCCACACCTTC
>few|.|TRBV18|TRBJ1-5
CASSPPGGTTSNQPQHF
TGTGCCAGCTCACCACCGGGCGGGACAACTTCCAATCAGCCCCAGCATTTT
>.|TRBD1|TRBV29-1|TRBJ2-1
CSARDRGSYNEQFF
TGCAGCGCCCGAGACAGGGGTTCCTACAATGAGCAGTTCTTC
>.|.|TRBV19|TRBJ2-2
CATQDRGGTGELFF
TGTGCCACCCAAGACCGGGGAGGTACCGGGGAGCTGTTTTTT
>medium-sized|.|TRBV5-1|TRBJ2-1
CASSLDRGAYNEQFF
TGCGCCAGCAGCTTGGATCGCGGAGCCTACAATGAGCAGTTCTTC
>.|.|TRBV15|TRBJ2-1
CATSMVSGPGEQFF
TGTGCCACCAGCATGGTGTCGGGGCCGGGAGAGCAGTTCTTC
>.|.|TRBV7-7|TRBJ2-5
CASSPSPSSETQYF
TGTGCTAGCAGCCCCTCCCCGTCGTCGGAGACCCAGTACTTC
>.|TRBD1|TRBV9|TRBJ1-1
CASSPRTGSDTEAFF
TGTGCCAGCAGCCCACGGACAGGGTCGGACACTGAAGCTTTCTTT
>.|.|TRBV2|TRBJ2-2
CASSYTPSDTGELFF
TGTGCCAGCAGTTACACGCCTAGCGACACCGGGGAGCTGTTTTTT
>.|.|TRBV9|TRBJ1-5
CASSVATGPNQPQHF
TGTGCCAGCAGCGTAGCGACAGGCCCTAATCAGCCCCAGCATTTT
>.|.|TRBV6-5|TRBJ2-3
CASMVLDTQYF
TGTGCCAGCATGGTATTGGATACGCAGTATTTT